The 19 T cell receptor beta chains reported below all come from one sample, sequenced in a study of T-cell memory formation after mild COVID-19. One entry per CDR3 protein, called by TCRdb with MiXCR from the 5' RACE reads. The table lists under 400,000 distinct CDR3 sequences, around 20% of them singletons. Input material: PBMCs or a T cell subset sorted from them (not recorded which). The origin of the receptors is an adult woman who had mild COVID-19 (a few samples of this study predate the infection). Cell type and time point are not known.

This clonotype was detected only a few times. V gene TRBV9 combines with J gene TRBJ2-3, with 9 bases fitting TRBD2. Germline CDR1 and CDR2: SGDLS and YYNGEE. The CDR3 contains 17 residues. V was pared by 4 bases and J by 2 bases, with 11 bases of the junction left unmatched. CDR3 nucleotide sequence: TGTGCCAGCAGCCCCCTCCTGCGGGAGGGCCCCACAGATACGCAGTATTTT. It codes for CASSPLLREGPTDTQYF.

The rearrangement uses TRBV4-2 and TRBJ1-4; TRBD1 is a possible D gene (6 bases). CDR3 length equals 15 residues. V shed 0 bases and J shed 8 bases, with 13 bases lying between them. Germline V gene data show CDR1 as LGHNA and CDR2 as YNFKEQ. The CDR3 spells CASSQEGGGREKLFF. As DNA, the CDR3 is TGTGCCAGCAGCCAAGAGGGAGGGGGTAGGGAAAAACTGTTTTTT.

This clonotype turned up a few times. The CDR3 DNA reads as TGTGCTAGTGGTTTGAGGCGGATCGCTGAAGCTTTCTTT. Protein: CASGLRRIAEAFF. The chain carries TRBV12-5 and TRBJ1-1; D is undetermined. Germline assignment: CDR1 LGHNT and CDR2 FRNRAP. V dropped 2 bases and J dropped 6 bases, with 10 bases sitting between them. The CDR3 sequence is 13 residues long.

This sequence joins TRBV7-2 and TRBJ2-3; no definite D call. CDR3 length: 17 amino acids. Germline lookup yields CDR1 SGHTA and CDR2 FQGNSA. V was shortened by 7 bases and J by 0 bases, with 20 bases between the two germline ends. The CDR3 is CASIGFMTDTSTDTQYF. CDR3 DNA: TGTGCCAGCATCGGTTTTATGACGGATACTAGCACAGATACGCAGTATTTT. The complete variable domain, with remaining parts taken from reference TRBV7-2 and TRBJ2-3, reads GAGVSQSPSNKVTEKGKDVELRCDPISGHTALYWYRQSLGQGLEFLIYFQGNSAPDKSGLPSDRFSAERTGGSVSTLTIQRTQQEDSAVYLCASIGFMTDTSTDTQYFGPGTRLTVL.

This clonotype has only a few counts. This sequence joins TRBV5-1 and TRBJ1-1, with 8 bases identical to TRBD1. From germline, CDR1 is SGHRS and CDR2 YFSETQ. The CDR3 totals 16 residues. Trimming at V came to 4 bases and at J to 7 bases, leaving 15 bases not matched to a gene. In nucleotides, the CDR3 is TGCGCCAGCAGCCCAGCCAGGACAGGGCCCTACATTGAAGCTTTCTTT. Translated: CASSPARTGPYIEAFF.

This chain's CDR3 is CASSLARIKNQPQHF. The CDR3 DNA sequence: TGTGCCAGCAGCTTAGCCCGAATAAAGAATCAGCCCCAGCATTTT. This rearrangement joins TRBV7-2 to TRBJ1-5; D is unresolved. Trimming cost V 0 bases and J 4 bases, with 10 bases left between them. The V gene's germline CDR1 is SGHTA and CDR2 FQGNSA. This CDR3 is 15 amino acids long.

This clonotype has a handful of counts. The V and J genes are TRBV6-2 or TRBV6-3 and TRBJ2-7; 12 nucleotides align to TRBD2. The CDR3 runs 14 residues. Trimming at V came to 6 bases and at J to 4 bases, leaving 4 bases not matched to a gene. Germline CDR1 MNHEY, CDR2 SVGEGT. The CDR3 DNA follows: TGTGCCAGCAGGACTAGCGGGAGTCGGTACGAGCAGTACTTC. Its translation is CASRTSGSRYEQYF.

The table lists this clonotype with a few counts. This chain uses TRBV6-6 with TRBJ2-7; TRBD2 matches 7 bases. Looked up from germline, CDR1 is MNHNY and CDR2 is SVGAGI (reference sequence). The CDR3 consists of 14 residues. The V and J ends lost 2 bases and 2 bases, in that order; junction bases with no gene match: 3. CDR3 bases: TGTGCCAGCAGTTACCGGCTAGCGGCCTACGAGCAGTACTTC. The encoded protein is CASSYRLAAYEQYF.

In this sample, this clonotype turned up a few times. This chain uses TRBV3-1 with TRBJ2-5; D is ambiguous. Germline loops: CDR1 LGHDT, CDR2 YNNKEL (reference sequence). The CDR3 runs 13 residues. Trimming took off 7 bases at V and 2 bases at J, with 11 bases between the two ends. For the CDR3, the DNA is TGTGCCAGCACCCTCCGGGCGCAAGAGACCCAGTACTTC. This codes for CASTLRAQETQYF.

This clonotype was seen more than once but under ten times. CDR3 protein: CASSQGLGGNTEAFF. The DNA for the CDR3 is TGTGCCAGCAGCCAAGGTCTAGGGGGGAACACTGAAGCTTTCTTT. V and J are TRBV14 and TRBJ1-1; D possibly corresponds to TRBD1 (6 bases). The CDR3 loop spans 15 amino acids. CDR1 and CDR2 from the germline V gene are SGHDN and FVKESK. Between the trimmed V and J ends, which lost 1 base and 1 base, there was a span of 10 bases.

This clonotype was recorded once. The chain joins TRBV24-1 to TRBJ1-5; D may be TRBD1 (6 bases). This CDR3 is 15 amino acids long. With 3 bases removed from V and 5 bases from J, the gap between germline ends came to 13 bases. Looked up from germline, CDR1 is KGHDR and CDR2 is SFDVKD. The CDR3: CATSDGGHPDQPQHF. DNA of the CDR3: TGTGCCACCAGTGATGGGGGACATCCGGATCAGCCCCAGCATTTT.

This sequence joins TRBV6-5 and TRBJ1-2; possible D gene TRBD1, 5 bases. CDR1 is MNHEY and CDR2 is SVGAGI in the germline V gene. CDR3 length: 15 amino acids. V lost 6 bases, J lost 6 bases, and 20 bases lay in between. CDR3 residues: CASRTSGEGRHGYTF. CDR3 DNA: TGTGCCAGCAGGACTTCGGGGGAGGGGCGTCATGGCTACACCTTC.

This clonotype was found a few times. The chain recombines TRBV12-3 or TRBV12-4 with TRBJ2-3; TRBD2 aligns across 11 bases. This CDR3 is 16 amino acids long. With V trimmed by 4 bases and J by 3 bases, 6 bases remained unmatched. CDR3 coding DNA: TGTGCCAGCAGTTCCGGACTAGCGGGTGTGACAGATACGCAGTATTTT. It specifies CASSSGLAGVTDTQYF.

The V and J genes are TRBV9 and TRBJ2-3, with 8 nucleotides matching TRBD2. The CDR3 loop spans 18 amino acids. CDR1 is SGDLS, CDR2 YYNGEE, per germline. V was pared by 4 bases and J by 0 bases, with 13 bases of the junction left unmatched. DNA for the CDR3: TGTGCCAGCAGCTCAACGGGAATTAGCGGGGTCAGCACAGATACGCAGTATTTT. It specifies CASSSTGISGVSTDTQYF.

This clonotype came up a few times. This rearrangement joins TRBV24-1 to TRBJ2-1; 9 nucleotides match TRBD1. CDR1 is KGHDR, CDR2 SFDVKD, per germline. V lost 5 bases, J lost 6 bases, and 13 bases stayed unmatched. The CDR3 has 17 amino acids. This CDR3 reads CATSVYPGTGTSNEQFF. As DNA, the CDR3 is TGTGCCACCAGTGTCTACCCAGGGACAGGGACTTCCAATGAGCAGTTCTTC.

The CDR3 sequence: CASSPISGGFNTGELFF. In DNA form, the CDR3 reads TGTGCCAGCAGCCCGATTAGCGGGGGGTTCAACACCGGGGAGCTGTTTTTT. The gene calls are TRBV7-8 and TRBJ2-2, with TRBD2 matching 10 bases. The V segment lost 5 bases and the J segment 2 bases; nucleotides outside the gene matches: 8. The CDR3 is 17 residues long. Germline V gene lookup returns CDR1 SGHVS and CDR2 FQNEAQ.

The genes are TRBV27 and TRBJ2-1; D perhaps matches TRBD1 (5 bases). The CDR3 extends over 12 amino acids. Germline-derived CDR1 and CDR2 are MNHEY and SMNVEV (reference sequence). The V end was cut by 6 bases, the J end by 15 bases, with 18 bases between. The CDR3 nucleotides are TGTGCCAGCAGAACAGGCCGTTTTAAAAGGTTCTTC. As protein: CASRTGRFKRFF.

This clonotype appeared a few times. The genes are TRBV2 and TRBJ2-2; maybe TRBD1 (5 bases). The CDR3 is 14 residues long. Looked up from germline, CDR1 is SNHLY and CDR2 is FYNNEI. The V end lost 8 bases, the J end lost 5 bases, and 15 bases lay between the germline ends. The CDR3 loop reads CASGAAGKTGELFF. CDR3 DNA: TGTGCCAGCGGGGCGGCCGGAAAAACCGGGGAGCTGTTTTTT. Full variable domain (outside the CDR3, taken from reference TRBV2 and TRBJ2-2): EPEVTQTPSHQVTQMGQEVILRCVPISNHLYFYWYRQILGQKVEFLVSFYNNEISEKSEIFDDQFSVERPDGSNFTLKIRSTKLEDSAMYFCASGAAGKTGELFFGEGSRLTVL.

J is TRBJ2-2 and V is TRBV18; TRBD1 matches at 9 bases. This CDR3 has 13 amino acids. V gave up 9 bases and J gave up 9 bases; unmatched junction bases: 8. The germline CDR1 and CDR2 sequences are KGHSH and LQKENI. The CDR3 reads CASTGTGIRELFF. The CDR3 nucleotides read TGTGCCAGTACCGGGACAGGGATTCGGGAGCTGTTTTTT.